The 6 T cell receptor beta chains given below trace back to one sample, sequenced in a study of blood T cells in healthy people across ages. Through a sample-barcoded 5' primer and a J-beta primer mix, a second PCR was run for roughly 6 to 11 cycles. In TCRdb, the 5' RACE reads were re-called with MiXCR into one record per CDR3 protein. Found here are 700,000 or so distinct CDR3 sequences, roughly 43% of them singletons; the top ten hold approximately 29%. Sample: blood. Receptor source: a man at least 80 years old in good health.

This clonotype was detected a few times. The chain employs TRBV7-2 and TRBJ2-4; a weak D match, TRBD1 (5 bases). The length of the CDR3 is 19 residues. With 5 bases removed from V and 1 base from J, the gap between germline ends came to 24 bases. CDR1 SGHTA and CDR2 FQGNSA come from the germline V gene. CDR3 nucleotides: TGTGCCAGCAGCCCCTGGGGCAGCACATCCTCTTCGGCCAAAAACATTCAGTACTTC. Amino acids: CASSPWGSTSSSAKNIQYF.

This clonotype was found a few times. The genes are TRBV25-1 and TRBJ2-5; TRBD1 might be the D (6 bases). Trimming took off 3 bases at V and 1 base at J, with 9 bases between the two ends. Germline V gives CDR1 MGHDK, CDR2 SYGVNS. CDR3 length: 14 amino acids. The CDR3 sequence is CASSDRGVQETQYF. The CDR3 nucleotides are TGTGCCAGCAGTGACAGGGGTGTCCAAGAGACCCAGTACTTC.

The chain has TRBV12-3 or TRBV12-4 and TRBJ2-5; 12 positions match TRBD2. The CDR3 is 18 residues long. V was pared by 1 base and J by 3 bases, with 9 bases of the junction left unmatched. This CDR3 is CASSLVLTSGGPKETQYF. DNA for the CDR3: TGTGCCAGCAGTTTAGTTCTTACTAGCGGGGGGCCAAAAGAGACCCAGTACTTC.

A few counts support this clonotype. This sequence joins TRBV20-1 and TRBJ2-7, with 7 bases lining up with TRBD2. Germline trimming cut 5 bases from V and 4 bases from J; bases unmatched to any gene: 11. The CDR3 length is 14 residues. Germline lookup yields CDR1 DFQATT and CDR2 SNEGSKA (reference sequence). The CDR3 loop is CSAQRPRGSYEQYF. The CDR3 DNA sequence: TGCAGTGCTCAGAGACCGCGCGGGAGTTACGAGCAGTACTTC.

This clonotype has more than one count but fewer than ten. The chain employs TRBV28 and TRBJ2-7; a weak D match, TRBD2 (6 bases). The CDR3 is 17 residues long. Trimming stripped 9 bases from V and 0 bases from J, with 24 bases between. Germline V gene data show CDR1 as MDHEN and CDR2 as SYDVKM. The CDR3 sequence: CASRAGLDSLASYEQYF. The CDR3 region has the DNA TGTGCCAGTAGAGCGGGCTTAGACTCCTTAGCCTCCTACGAGCAGTACTTC.

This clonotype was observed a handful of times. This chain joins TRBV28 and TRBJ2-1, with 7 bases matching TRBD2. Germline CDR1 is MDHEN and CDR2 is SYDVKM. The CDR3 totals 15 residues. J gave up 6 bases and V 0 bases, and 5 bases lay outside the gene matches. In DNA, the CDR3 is TGTGCCAGCAGTTTATGGTCTAGCGGAGCCAATGAGCAGTTCTTC. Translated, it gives CASSLWSSGANEQFF.